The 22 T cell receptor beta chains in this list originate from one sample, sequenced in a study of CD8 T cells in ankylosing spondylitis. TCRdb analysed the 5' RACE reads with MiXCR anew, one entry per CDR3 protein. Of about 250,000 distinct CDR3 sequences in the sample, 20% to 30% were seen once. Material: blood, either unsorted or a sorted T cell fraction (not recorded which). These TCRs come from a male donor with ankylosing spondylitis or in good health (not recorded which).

The CDR3: CSAGQGDYYEQYF. The CDR3, as DNA: TGCAGTGCAGGACAGGGGGATTACTACGAGCAGTACTTC. V is TRBV20-1 and J is TRBJ2-7, with TRBD1 identical over 10 bases. Looked up from germline, CDR1 is DFQATT and CDR2 is SNEGSKA (reference sequence). V lost 6 bases and J lost 3; bases outside the gene matches: 5. The CDR3 has 13 amino acids.

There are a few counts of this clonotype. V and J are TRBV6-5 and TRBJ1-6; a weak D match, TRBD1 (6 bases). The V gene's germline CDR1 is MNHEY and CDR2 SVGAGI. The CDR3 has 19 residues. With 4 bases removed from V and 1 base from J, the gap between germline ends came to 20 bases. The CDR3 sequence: CASSSLGVGGGSYNSPLHF. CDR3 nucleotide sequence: TGTGCCAGCAGTTCCCTCGGGGTTGGAGGGGGGTCCTATAATTCACCCCTCCACTTT.

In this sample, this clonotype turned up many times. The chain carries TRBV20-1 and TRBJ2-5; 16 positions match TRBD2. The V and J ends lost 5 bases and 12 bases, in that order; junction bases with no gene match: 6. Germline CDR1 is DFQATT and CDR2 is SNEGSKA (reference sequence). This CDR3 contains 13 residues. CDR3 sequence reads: CSAQGLAGGQEYF. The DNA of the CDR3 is TGCAGTGCTCAGGGACTAGCGGGGGGGCAGGAGTACTTC.

The CDR3 is CASSSRQGQGPYNEQFF. The CDR3 DNA reads TGTGCCAGCAGTTCGCGACAGGGTCAGGGTCCCTACAATGAGCAGTTCTTC. This chain uses TRBV6-2 or TRBV6-3 with TRBJ2-1; 7 nucleotides match TRBD1. V lost 4 bases, J lost 2 bases, and 11 bases stayed unmatched. The CDR3 totals 17 residues. Germline lookup yields CDR1 MNHEY and CDR2 SVGEGT.

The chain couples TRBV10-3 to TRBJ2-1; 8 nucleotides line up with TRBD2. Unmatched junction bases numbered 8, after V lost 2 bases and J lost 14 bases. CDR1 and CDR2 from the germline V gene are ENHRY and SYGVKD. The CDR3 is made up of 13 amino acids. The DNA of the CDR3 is TGTGCCATCAGTGAGAAACAGGGACTAGGCGAGTTCTTC. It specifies CAISEKQGLGEFF.

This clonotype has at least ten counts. CDR3 bases: TGTGCCAGCGTCCCGACAGGGTGGAATGAGCAGTTCTTC. Protein sequence: CASVPTGWNEQFF. The chain joins TRBV12-3 or TRBV12-4 to TRBJ2-1, with TRBD1 matching over 7 bases. CDR3 length: 13 residues. Trimming took 8 bases from V and 7 from J; bases not matched to a gene: 8.

The CDR3 sequence is CASSLIGTGFGPYNSPLHF. CDR3 bases: TGTGCCAGCAGCTTGATCGGGACAGGGTTCGGACCCTATAATTCACCCCTCCACTTT. The rearrangement uses TRBV5-4 and TRBJ1-6; 9 bases match TRBD1. Per the germline V gene, CDR1 is SGHNT and CDR2 is YYREEE (reference sequence). Trimming removed 1 base from V and 2 bases from J; junction bases left unmatched: 10. This CDR3 contains 19 residues.

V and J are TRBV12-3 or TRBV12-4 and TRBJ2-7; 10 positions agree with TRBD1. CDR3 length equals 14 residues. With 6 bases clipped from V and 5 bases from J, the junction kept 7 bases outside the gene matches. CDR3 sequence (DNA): TGTGCCAGCAGACTCAGACAGGGGGCCAACGAGCAGTACTTC. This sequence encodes CASRLRQGANEQYF.

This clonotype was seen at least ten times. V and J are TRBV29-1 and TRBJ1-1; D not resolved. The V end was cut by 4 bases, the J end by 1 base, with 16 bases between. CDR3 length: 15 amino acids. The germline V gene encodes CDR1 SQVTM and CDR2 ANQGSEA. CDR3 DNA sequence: TGCAGCGTTGCCCCACGGCTGCCAGAGAACACTGAAGCTTTCTTT. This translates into CSVAPRLPENTEAFF.

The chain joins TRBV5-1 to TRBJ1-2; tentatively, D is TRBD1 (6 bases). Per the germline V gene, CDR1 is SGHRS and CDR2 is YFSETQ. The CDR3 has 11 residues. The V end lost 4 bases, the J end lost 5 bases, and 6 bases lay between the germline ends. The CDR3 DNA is TGCGCCAGCAGCACAGGGTATGGCTACACCTTC. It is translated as CASSTGYGYTF.

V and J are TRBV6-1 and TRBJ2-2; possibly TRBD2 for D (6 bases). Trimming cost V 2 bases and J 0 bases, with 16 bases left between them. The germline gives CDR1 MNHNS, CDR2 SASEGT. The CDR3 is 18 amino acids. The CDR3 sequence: CASSELVRGLANTGELFF. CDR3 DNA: TGTGCCAGCAGTGAATTGGTGCGGGGTCTAGCGAACACCGGGGAGCTGTTTTTT.

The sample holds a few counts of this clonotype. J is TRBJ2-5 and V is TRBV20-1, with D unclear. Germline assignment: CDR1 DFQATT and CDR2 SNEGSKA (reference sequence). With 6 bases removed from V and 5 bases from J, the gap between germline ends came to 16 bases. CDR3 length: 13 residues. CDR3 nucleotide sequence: TGCAGTGCCCGCTCCCACACCGGGGAGACCCAGTACTTC. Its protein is CSARSHTGETQYF.

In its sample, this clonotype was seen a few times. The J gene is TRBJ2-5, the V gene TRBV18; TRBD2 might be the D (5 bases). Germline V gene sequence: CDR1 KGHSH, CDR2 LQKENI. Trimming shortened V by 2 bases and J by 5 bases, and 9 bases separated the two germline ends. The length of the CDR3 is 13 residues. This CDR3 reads CASSPTGMETQYF. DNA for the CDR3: TGTGCCAGCTCACCAACGGGGATGGAGACCCAGTACTTC.

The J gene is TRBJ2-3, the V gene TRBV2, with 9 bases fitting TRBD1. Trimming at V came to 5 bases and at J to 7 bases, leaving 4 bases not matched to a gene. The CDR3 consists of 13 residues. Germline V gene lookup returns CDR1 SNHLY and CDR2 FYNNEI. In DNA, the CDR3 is TGTGCCAGCAGTTGGGACAGGGTCAATACGCAGTATTTT. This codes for CASSWDRVNTQYF.

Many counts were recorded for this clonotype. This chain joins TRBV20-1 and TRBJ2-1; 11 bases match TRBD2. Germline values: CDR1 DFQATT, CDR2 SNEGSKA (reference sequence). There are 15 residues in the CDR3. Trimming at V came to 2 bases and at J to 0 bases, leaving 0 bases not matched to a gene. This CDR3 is CSARTSGSSYNEQFF. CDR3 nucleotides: TGCAGTGCTAGAACTAGCGGGAGCTCCTACAATGAGCAGTTCTTC.

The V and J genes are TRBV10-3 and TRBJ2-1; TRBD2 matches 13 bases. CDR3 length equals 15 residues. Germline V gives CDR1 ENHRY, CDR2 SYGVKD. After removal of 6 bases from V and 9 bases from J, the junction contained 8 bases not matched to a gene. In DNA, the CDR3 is TGTGCCATCAGGACGACTAGCGGGGGGACTGGTGAGCAGTTCTTC. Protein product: CAIRTTSGGTGEQFF.

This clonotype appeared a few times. The CDR3 nucleotides read TGCAGTGCCCAACGACAGGGCAGGCAGGGGGAGCAGTACTTC. This gives the protein CSAQRQGRQGEQYF. The V call is TRBV20-1, the J call TRBJ2-7, with 7 bases identical to TRBD1. The CDR3 runs to 14 residues. The junction had 15 bases not matched to a gene; V was cut back by 6 bases and J by 7 bases. Germline assignment: CDR1 DFQATT and CDR2 SNEGSKA (reference sequence).

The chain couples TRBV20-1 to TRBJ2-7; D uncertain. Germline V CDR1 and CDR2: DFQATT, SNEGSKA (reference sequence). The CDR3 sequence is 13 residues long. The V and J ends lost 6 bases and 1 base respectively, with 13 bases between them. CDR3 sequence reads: CSAFISPSYEQYF. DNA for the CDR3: TGCAGTGCCTTCATTTCGCCGTCCTACGAGCAGTACTTC.

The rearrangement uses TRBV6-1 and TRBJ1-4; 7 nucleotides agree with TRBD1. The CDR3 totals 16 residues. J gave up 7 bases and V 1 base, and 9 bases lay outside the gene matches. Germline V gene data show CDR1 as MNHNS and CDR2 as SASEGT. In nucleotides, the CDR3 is TGTGCCAGCAGTGAAGGGAGGGGGCCGACCGGTGAAAAACTGTTTTTT. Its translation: CASSEGRGPTGEKLFF.

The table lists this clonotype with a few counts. This chain's CDR3 is CSASAPAGHNYGYTF. The CDR3 nucleotides are TGCAGTGCTAGTGCCCCCGCGGGACATAACTATGGCTACACCTTC. This chain connects TRBV20-1 to TRBJ1-2; D may be TRBD1 (6 bases). This CDR3 has 15 residues. The V end lost 3 bases, the J end lost 1 base, and 15 bases lay between the germline ends. Per the germline V gene, CDR1 is DFQATT and CDR2 is SNEGSKA (reference sequence).

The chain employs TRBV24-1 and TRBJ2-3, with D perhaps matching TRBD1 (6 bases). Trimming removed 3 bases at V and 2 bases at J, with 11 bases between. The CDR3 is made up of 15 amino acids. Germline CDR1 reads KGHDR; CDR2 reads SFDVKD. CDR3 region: CATSDRTGPTDTQYF. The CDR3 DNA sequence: TGTGCCACCAGTGATCGAACAGGGCCCACAGATACGCAGTATTTT.

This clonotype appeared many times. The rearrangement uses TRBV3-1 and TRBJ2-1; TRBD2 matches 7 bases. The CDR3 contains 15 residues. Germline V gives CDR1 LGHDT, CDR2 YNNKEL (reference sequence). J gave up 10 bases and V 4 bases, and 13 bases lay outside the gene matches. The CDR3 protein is CASSLGTRLAGEQFF. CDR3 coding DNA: TGTGCCAGCAGCCTAGGAACCCGACTAGCAGGGGAGCAGTTCTTC.